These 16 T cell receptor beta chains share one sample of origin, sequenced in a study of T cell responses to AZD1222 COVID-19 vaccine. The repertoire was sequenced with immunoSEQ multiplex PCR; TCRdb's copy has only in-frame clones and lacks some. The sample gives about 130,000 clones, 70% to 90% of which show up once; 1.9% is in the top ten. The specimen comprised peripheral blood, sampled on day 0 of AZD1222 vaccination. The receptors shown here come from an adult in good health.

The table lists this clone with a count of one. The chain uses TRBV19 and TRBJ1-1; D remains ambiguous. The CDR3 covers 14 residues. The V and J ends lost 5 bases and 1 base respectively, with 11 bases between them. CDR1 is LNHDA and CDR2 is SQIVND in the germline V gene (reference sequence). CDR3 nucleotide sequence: TGTGCCAGTAGTCCGGTGTCCGGGAACACTGAAGCTTTCTTT. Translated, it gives CASSPVSGNTEAFF.

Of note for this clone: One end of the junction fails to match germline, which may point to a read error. This chain's CDR3 is CATSGDRDPFF. CDR3 sequence (DNA): TGTGCCACCAGCGGAGACAGGGACCCGTTCTTC. The V gene is TRBV15, the J gene TRBJ2-1, with TRBD1 matching 7 bases. This CDR3 has 11 residues. Germline values: CDR1 LNHNV, CDR2 YYDKDF (reference sequence).

CDR3 sequence reads: CASSLGPAAGQPQHF. The CDR3 DNA reads TGTGCCAGCAGCTTAGGTCCGGCAGCTGGTCAGCCCCAGCATTTT. The rearrangement uses TRBV7-2 and TRBJ1-5; D not certain. The CDR3 sequence is 15 residues long. Looked up from germline, CDR1 is SGHTA and CDR2 is FQGNSA. V lost 1 base and J 6 bases, leaving 13 bases between the germline ends.

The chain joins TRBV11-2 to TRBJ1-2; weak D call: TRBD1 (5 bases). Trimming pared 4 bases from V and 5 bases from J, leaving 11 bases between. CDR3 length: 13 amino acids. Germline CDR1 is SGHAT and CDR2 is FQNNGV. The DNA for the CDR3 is TGTGCCAGCAGCTCAAAGGGGTGGTATGGCTACACCTTC. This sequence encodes CASSSKGWYGYTF.

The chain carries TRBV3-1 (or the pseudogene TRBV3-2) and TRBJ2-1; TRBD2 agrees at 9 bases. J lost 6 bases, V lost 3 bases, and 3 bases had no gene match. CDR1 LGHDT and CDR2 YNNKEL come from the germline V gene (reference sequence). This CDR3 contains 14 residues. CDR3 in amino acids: CASSQRRGGNEQFF. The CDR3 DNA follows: TGTGCCAGCAGCCAGAGGCGGGGGGGCAATGAGCAGTTCTTC.

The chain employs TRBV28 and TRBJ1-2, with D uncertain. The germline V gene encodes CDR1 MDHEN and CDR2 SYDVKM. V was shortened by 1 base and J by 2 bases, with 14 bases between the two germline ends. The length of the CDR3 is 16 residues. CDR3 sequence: CASSLLYNERNYGYTF. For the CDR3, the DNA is TGTGCCAGCAGTTTATTGTACAACGAGAGAAACTATGGCTACACCTTC.

The CDR3 nucleotides are TGTGCCAGCAAACGACGACAGGACTCCGAGCAGTACTTC. This translates into CASKRRQDSEQYF. The J gene is TRBJ2-7, the V gene TRBV28, with D maybe TRBD1 (6 bases). V shed 7 bases and J shed 6 bases, with 16 bases lying between them. Per the germline V gene, CDR1 is MDHEN and CDR2 is SYDVKM. This CDR3 region has 13 residues. Full variable domain (remainder filled in from reference TRBV28 and TRBJ2-7): DVKVTQSSRYLVKRTGEKVFLECVQDMDHENMFWYRQDPGLGLRLIYFSYDVKMKEKGDIPEGYSVSREKKERFSLILESASTNQTSMYLCASKRRQDSEQYFGPGTRLTVT.

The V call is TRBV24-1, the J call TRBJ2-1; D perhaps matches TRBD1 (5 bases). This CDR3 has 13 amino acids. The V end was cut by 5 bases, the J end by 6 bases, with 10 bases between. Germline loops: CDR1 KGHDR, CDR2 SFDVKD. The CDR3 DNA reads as TGTGCCACCAGTGCCCCAGGGCGCAATGAGCAGTTCTTC. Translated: CATSAPGRNEQFF.

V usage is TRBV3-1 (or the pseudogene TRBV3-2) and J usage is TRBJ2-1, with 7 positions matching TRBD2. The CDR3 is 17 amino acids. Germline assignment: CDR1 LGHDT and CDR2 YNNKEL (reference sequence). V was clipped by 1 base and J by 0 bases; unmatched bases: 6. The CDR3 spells CASSQARRTSSYNEQFF. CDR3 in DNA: TGTGCCAGCAGCCAAGCCCGTCGGACTAGCTCCTACAATGAGCAGTTCTTC.

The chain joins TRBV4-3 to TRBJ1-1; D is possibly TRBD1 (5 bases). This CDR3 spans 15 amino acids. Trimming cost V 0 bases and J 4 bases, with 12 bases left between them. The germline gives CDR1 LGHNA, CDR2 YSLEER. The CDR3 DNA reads TGCGCCAGCAGCCAAGAGAACACAGGAGGCACTGAAGCTTTCTTT. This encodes CASSQENTGGTEAFF.

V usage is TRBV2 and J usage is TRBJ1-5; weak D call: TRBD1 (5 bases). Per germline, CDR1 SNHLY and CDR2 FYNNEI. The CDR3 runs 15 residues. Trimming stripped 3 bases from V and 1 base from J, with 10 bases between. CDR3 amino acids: CASSDTGLSNQPQHF. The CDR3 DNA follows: TGTGCCAGCAGTGACACAGGCTTAAGCAATCAGCCCCAGCATTTT.

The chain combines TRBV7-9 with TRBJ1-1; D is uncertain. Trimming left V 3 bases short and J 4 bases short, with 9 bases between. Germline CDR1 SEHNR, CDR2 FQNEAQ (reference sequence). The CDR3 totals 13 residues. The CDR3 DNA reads TGTGCCAGCAGCTTTGTATCGGGCACTGAAGCTTTCTTT. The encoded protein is CASSFVSGTEAFF.

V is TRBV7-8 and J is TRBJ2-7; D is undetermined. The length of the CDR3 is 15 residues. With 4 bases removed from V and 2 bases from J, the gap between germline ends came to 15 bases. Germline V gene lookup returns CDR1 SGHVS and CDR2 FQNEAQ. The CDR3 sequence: CASSYLTSPPYEQYF. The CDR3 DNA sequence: TGTGCCAGCAGCTATCTAACGAGTCCTCCCTACGAGCAGTACTTC.

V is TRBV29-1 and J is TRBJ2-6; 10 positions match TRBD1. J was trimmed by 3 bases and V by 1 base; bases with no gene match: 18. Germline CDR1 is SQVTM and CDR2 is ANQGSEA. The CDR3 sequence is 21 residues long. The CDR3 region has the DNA TGCAGCGTTGAAGGTGTGCGTTACCACGGGACAGGGGATGGTGGGGCCAACGTCCTGACTTTC. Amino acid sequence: CSVEGVRYHGTGDGGANVLTF. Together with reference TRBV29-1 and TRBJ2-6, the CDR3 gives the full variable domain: SAVISQKPSRDICQRGTSLTIQCQVDSQVTMMFWYRQQPGQSLTLIATANQGSEATYESGFVIDKFPISRPNLTFSTLTVSNMSPEDSSIYLCSVEGVRYHGTGDGGANVLTFGAGSRLTVL.

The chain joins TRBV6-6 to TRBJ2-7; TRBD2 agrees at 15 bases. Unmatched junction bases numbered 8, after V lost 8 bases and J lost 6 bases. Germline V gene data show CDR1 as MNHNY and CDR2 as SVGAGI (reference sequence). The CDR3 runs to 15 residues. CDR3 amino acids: CASHNPGLAGGEQYF. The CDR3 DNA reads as TGTGCCAGCCACAACCCGGGACTAGCGGGGGGCGAGCAGTACTTC.

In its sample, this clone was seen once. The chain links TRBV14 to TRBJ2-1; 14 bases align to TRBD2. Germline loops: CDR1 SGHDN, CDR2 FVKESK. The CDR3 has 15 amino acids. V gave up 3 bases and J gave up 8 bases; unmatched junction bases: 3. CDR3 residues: CASSHQGLAGDEQFF. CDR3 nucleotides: TGTGCCAGCAGCCATCAGGGACTAGCGGGAGATGAGCAGTTCTTC.